These 20 T cell receptor beta chains originate from one sample sequenced in a study of blood T cell repertoires in COVID-19. Sequencing was performed with immunoSEQ multiplex PCR; in TCRdb, only in-frame clones are kept and a portion is missing. Of 52,000 or so clones listed, about 78% are singletons. The sample comprised peripheral blood. These receptors originate from a man aged 50-59 years with active or convalescent COVID-19.

This chain connects TRBV25-1 to TRBJ2-1; 12 bases agree with TRBD2. CDR1 and CDR2 (germline): MGHDK, SYGVNS. The CDR3 sequence is 15 residues long. V lost 7 bases and J lost 5; bases outside the gene matches: 6. The CDR3 reads CASTKRTSGNNEQFF. DNA for the CDR3: TGTGCCAGCACCAAACGGACTAGCGGGAACAATGAGCAGTTCTTC.

This rearrangement joins TRBV18 to TRBJ1-3, with D tentatively TRBD1 (6 bases). The CDR3 covers 17 residues. With 3 bases removed from V and 4 bases from J, the gap between germline ends came to 19 bases. Germline CDR1 KGHSH, CDR2 LQKENI. The CDR3 DNA follows: TGTGCCAGCTCACCCACGTTCCGGGGGGCAAAGGGAAACACCATATATTTT. Protein product: CASSPTFRGAKGNTIYF.

The gene calls are TRBV2 and TRBJ2-6, with a weak D call TRBD1 (6 bases). CDR1 and CDR2 from the germline V gene are SNHLY and FYNNEI. The CDR3 extends over 16 amino acids. The V end was cut by 7 bases, the J end by 0 bases, with 13 bases between. CDR3 bases: TGTGCCAGCAAGCTCCGGGACAACTCTGGGGCCAACGTCCTGACTTTC. Amino acid sequence: CASKLRDNSGANVLTF.

The chain recombines TRBV7-2 with TRBJ2-5; a possible D gene is TRBD2 (5 bases). V was shortened by 5 bases and J by 6 bases, with 19 bases between the two germline ends. This CDR3 has 15 amino acids. The V gene's germline CDR1 is SGHTA and CDR2 FQGNSA. The CDR3 spells CASSASRVGGKTQYF. The DNA for the CDR3 is TGTGCCAGCAGCGCTAGTCGAGTTGGAGGAAAGACCCAGTACTTC.

Within the sample, this clone is medium-sized. The CDR3 here is CASSLAGGLEQYF. The CDR3 nucleotides read TGTGCCAGCAGTTTAGCTGGCGGGCTCGAGCAGTACTTC. This chain uses TRBV12-3 or TRBV12-4 with TRBJ2-7, with D perhaps TRBD2 (5 bases). V shed 0 bases and J shed 6 bases, with 9 bases lying between them. The CDR3 spans 13 residues.

This chain joins TRBV20-1 and TRBJ2-7; D unresolved. Trimming stripped 3 bases from V and 4 bases from J, with 13 bases between. Germline CDR1 reads DFQATT; CDR2 reads SNEGSKA (reference sequence). The CDR3 totals 13 residues. CDR3 protein: CSASTSRQYEQYF. In DNA form, the CDR3 reads TGCAGTGCTAGTACGTCTAGGCAATACGAGCAGTACTTC.

This chain links TRBV19 with TRBJ2-3; possible D gene TRBD1, 5 bases. The CDR3 is 15 amino acids. V lost 6 bases, J lost 1 base, and 14 bases lay in between. Germline V gene data show CDR1 as LNHDA and CDR2 as SQIVND (reference sequence). The CDR3 here is CASSLQARGTDTQYF. CDR3 nucleotide sequence: TGTGCCAGTAGCCTACAGGCTCGGGGCACAGATACGCAGTATTTT.

The V and J genes are TRBV5-6 and TRBJ2-7; D not certain. The CDR3 contains 13 residues. Deletions cut 4 bases from V and 3 bases from J, with 11 bases between. CDR1 and CDR2 from the germline V gene are SGHDT and YYEEEE. The CDR3 coding sequence is TGTGCCAGCAGCACAATTGAATTCTACGAGCAGTACTTC. It is translated as CASSTIEFYEQYF.

The chain combines TRBV6-5 with TRBJ1-4; TRBD1 matches at 8 bases. CDR1 and CDR2 (germline): MNHEY, SVGAGI. V lost 7 bases, J lost 4 bases, and 8 bases stayed unmatched. This CDR3 has 15 residues. The CDR3 is CASNRTGLNNEKLFF. The CDR3 DNA reads TGTGCCAGCAATCGGACAGGGCTTAATAATGAAAAACTGTTTTTT.

As DNA, the CDR3 is TGTGCCACCACAGAGGGCGAGACCCAGTACTTC. This gives the protein CATTEGETQYF. V and J are TRBV6-5 and TRBJ2-5; the D gene is possibly TRBD2 (5 bases). Per the germline V gene, CDR1 is MNHEY and CDR2 is SVGAGI. This CDR3 region has 11 residues. V lost 10 bases to trimming and J lost 5 bases, with 11 bases between them.

In this sample, this clone turned up a few times. V is TRBV9 and J is TRBJ2-1, with 8 bases identical to TRBD2. V shed 7 bases and J 2 bases; nucleotides not matched to a gene: 8. The CDR3 sequence is 15 residues long. CDR1 is SGDLS and CDR2 is YYNGEE in the germline V gene. The CDR3 protein is CASSTAGGAYNEQFF. CDR3 in DNA: TGTGCCAGCTCAACCGCGGGGGGAGCCTACAATGAGCAGTTCTTC.

The chain uses TRBV7-8 and TRBJ1-2; D possibly corresponds to TRBD1 (5 bases). The ends were cut back, 5 bases at V and 2 bases at J, with 12 bases in the middle. This CDR3 has 14 amino acids. The V gene's germline CDR1 is SGHVS and CDR2 FQNEAQ. CDR3 region: CASSPRQGNYGYTF. The CDR3 DNA reads TGTGCCAGCAGCCCGAGGCAGGGAAACTATGGCTACACCTTC.

This sequence joins TRBV19 and TRBJ1-3; no clear D gene. This CDR3 comprises 13 residues. CDR1 is LNHDA, CDR2 SQIVND, per germline (reference sequence). Trimming removed 5 bases from V and 2 bases from J, with 7 bases in between. CDR3 region: CASSPTTGNTIYF. Here the CDR3 DNA reads TGTGCCAGTAGTCCGACTACTGGAAACACCATATATTTT.

V usage is TRBV18 and J usage is TRBJ1-2; possible D gene TRBD1, 5 bases. Between the trimmed V and J ends, which lost 3 bases and 0 bases, there was a span of 17 bases. The CDR3 spans 17 residues. Germline V gives CDR1 KGHSH, CDR2 LQKENI. The chain's CDR3 is CASSPAGGDAANYGYTF. The CDR3 DNA sequence: TGTGCCAGCTCACCGGCCGGGGGGGATGCCGCTAACTATGGCTACACCTTC.

V is TRBV7-9 and J is TRBJ1-5; D ambiguous. The CDR3 consists of 13 residues. V shed 1 base and J shed 4 bases, with 5 bases lying between them. Germline V lookup: CDR1 SEHNR, CDR2 FQNEAQ (reference sequence). CDR3 sequence reads: CASSLESNQPQHF. The CDR3 bases are TGTGCCAGCAGCTTAGAGAGTAATCAGCCCCAGCATTTT.

The rearrangement uses TRBV6-5 and TRBJ1-2; no definite D call. V was cut by 5 bases and J by 2 bases, with 15 bases left in between. Germline lookup yields CDR1 MNHEY and CDR2 SVGAGI. CDR3 size: 15 residues. The CDR3 nucleotides are TGTGCCAGCAGTAACCCGGCAGGCCCGAACTATGGCTACACCTTC. Translating it yields CASSNPAGPNYGYTF.

As DNA, the CDR3 is TGTGCCAGCAGTGAAGGGTCAGTCCGCTTTTATGGCTACACCTTC. Encoded protein: CASSEGSVRFYGYTF. This sequence joins TRBV2 and TRBJ1-2; D is undetermined. The length of the CDR3 is 15 residues. Trimming removed 1 base from V and 5 bases from J, with 14 bases in between. CDR1 and CDR2 from the germline V gene are SNHLY and FYNNEI.

This clone came up a few times. The chain is built from TRBV13 and TRBJ1-3, with a tentative D call TRBD1 (5 bases). Trimming took 0 bases from V and 14 from J, leaving 11 bases between them. The CDR3 extends over 12 amino acids. Germline V lookup: CDR1 PRHDT, CDR2 FYEKMQ (reference sequence). CDR3 in DNA: TGTGCCAGCAGCTTAGGTACAGGCAAGCTATATTTT. Its translation is CASSLGTGKLYF.

This clone was counted a few times. Different DNA sequences within this sample yield the same CDR3. The chain carries TRBV6-5 and TRBJ2-5; TRBD1 matches at 8 bases. The CDR3 runs 13 residues. Germline V gene sequence: CDR1 MNHEY, CDR2 SVGAGI. Trimming took 5 bases from V and 3 from J; bases not matched to a gene: 2. The chain's CDR3 is CASSRDRKETQYF. The CDR3, as DNA: TGTGCCAGCAGTCGGGACAGGAAAGAGACCCAGTACTTC.

V gene TRBV3-1 (or the pseudogene TRBV3-2) combines with J gene TRBJ2-3; weak D call: TRBD1 (5 bases). The V gene lost 6 bases and the J gene lost 2 bases, with 15 bases spanning the gap. The CDR3 extends over 15 amino acids. Germline lookup yields CDR1 LGHDT and CDR2 YNNKEL (reference sequence). DNA for the CDR3: TGTGCCAGCAGTCCATTAGGGGTACCCACAGATACGCAGTATTTT. It translates to CASSPLGVPTDTQYF.